This TCR beta chain emerged from a study of T cell repertoires in cytomegalovirus infection. Overall study context: Indicated by public TCR beta signatures were CMV infection and matching HLA type.

Comment on this clonotype: The antigen is unknown.

TCRdb re-derived calls from the reads in MiXCR, one entry per CDR3 protein. The sample lists roughly 630,000 distinct CDR3 sequences; roughly 26% were seen once. The length of the CDR3 is 14 residues. The ends were cut back, 0 bases at V and 4 bases at J, with 10 bases in the middle. Germline V CDR1 and CDR2: MNHNS, SASEGT. Study-wide results and limits: The study found HLA-C-restricted CMV-specific TCR beta clonotypes dominating the ex vivo response. The study identified carriers of CMV plus the relevant HLA from cumulative public TCR beta family frequency.

The chain employs TRBV6-1 and TRBJ2-7, with a tentative D call TRBD1 (5 bases). This receptor was obtained from a human donor in good health (CMV status not recorded). Some clones in this sample may be carry-over from other donors' samples. Sequenced material: CD8+ T cells from PBMCs. The CDR3 nucleotides are TGTGCCAGCAGTGAAGCGGCAGGGTTTTACGAGCAGTACTTC. It specifies CASSEAAGFYEQYF.